This TCR beta chain appears in the sequencing data of a study of technical replicates of blood from several donors (dated by TCRdb to 2016 to 2017). To note about this clone: The antigen it recognizes is unknown. No base quality values were provided; no much bigger clone lies one nucleotide off.

Library prep was done by the immunoSEQ multiplex PCR assay. The table comes from immuneACCESS by way of TCRdb, which keeps in-frame sequences with V and J called. Part of the clones is missing from these tables; in studies checked, under half for an unresolved V gene and the rest for unknown reasons. This sample lists about 83,000 clones; 85% to 95% were detected once. The biggest ten clones account for 0.24% of the sample. Here V drops 3 bases and J drops 5 bases, and the junction holds 3 bases not matched to any gene. CDR1 and CDR2 are drawn from the germline V gene: MDHEN, SYDVKM. From cysteine to phenylalanine, the CDR3 is 13 amino acids long. Only CDR3 DNA remains: 39 bases, in frame from the first base.

The sequence joins TRBV28 to TRBJ2-7, and 8 junction bases match TRBD1. This receptor was identified in a human donor in good health. Sequencing was done on a sample of T cells isolated from PBMCs. For the CDR3, the sequence is CASSLGQVDEQYF. The DNA sequence is TGTGCCAGCAGTTTGGGACAGGTCGACGAGCAGTACTTC. The entire variable domain, with the stretches around the CDR3 drawn from the reference TRBV28 and TRBJ2-7 proteins, is DVKVTQSSRYLVKRTGEKVFLECVQDMDHENMFWYRQDPGLGLRLIYFSYDVKMKEKGDIPEGYSVSREKKERFSLILESASTNQTSMYLCASSLGQVDEQYFGPGTRLTVT.